This T cell receptor (beta chain) was retrieved from a study of beta chain features in type 1 diabetes. For the study at large: Across every sample, around 100,000,000 sorted cells were examined in total.

Every isolated RNA sample was fully reverse transcribed, so sequencing captured expressed TCRB transcripts. Sequenced by immunoSEQ multiplex PCR; TCRdb stores in-frame clones only, minus some. The sample lists fewer than 350,000 clones; approximately 8% were seen once. The CDR3 runs to 16 residues. Germline V gene sequence: CDR1 SGHTA, CDR2 FQGNSA. V shed 3 bases and J shed 6 bases, with 19 bases lying between them. The sample holds a few counts of this clone. Purity exceeded 95% in all sorted populations. The chain employs TRBV7-2 and TRBJ2-3, with D tentatively TRBD2 (6 bases). Sequencing used central memory CD4+ T cells from blood. The source is a woman under 30 in good health. CDR3 DNA sequence: TGTGCCAGCAGCTTGGCAAATAGCGGAATCGGTGATACGCAGTATTTT. This translates into CASSLANSGIGDTQYF.